A single sample is the source of the 20 T cell receptor beta chains below, sequenced in a study of early T cells in non-severe SARS-CoV-2 infection. Using its own MiXCR run on the 5' RACE reads, TCRdb lists one record per CDR3 protein. Among 20,000 to 25,000 distinct CDR3 sequences listed, less than 4.5% were seen once. Specimen: whole blood. These receptors were taken from an adult who was a healthcare worker with PCR-confirmed SARS-CoV-2 infection or an uninfected control (not recorded which).

In this sample, this clonotype turned up many times. The chain joins TRBV10-3 to TRBJ1-1; no definite D call. With 6 bases removed from V and 3 bases from J, the gap between germline ends came to 14 bases. This CDR3 comprises 14 residues. Germline V CDR1 and CDR2: ENHRY, SYGVKD. In DNA, the CDR3 is TGTGCCATCAGGAGGAGGGCCCCTGACACTGAAGCTTTCTTT. Its protein product is CAIRRRAPDTEAFF.

The chain employs TRBV5-1 and TRBJ2-1; TRBD1 agrees at 7 bases. The CDR3 contains 15 residues. Germline assignment: CDR1 SGHRS and CDR2 YFSETQ. The V and J ends lost 5 bases and 4 bases, in that order; junction bases with no gene match: 9. This CDR3 reads CASRGTGTEYNEQFF. In DNA, the CDR3 is TGCGCCAGCAGGGGAACCGGGACAGAATACAATGAGCAGTTCTTC.

The chain links TRBV18 to TRBJ2-5; 7 nucleotides line up with TRBD1. Germline CDR1 reads KGHSH; CDR2 reads LQKENI. CDR3 size: 13 residues. Trimming at V came to 6 bases and at J to 5 bases, leaving 6 bases not matched to a gene. The CDR3 DNA reads as TGTGCCAGCTCGCGGACAGGTGGTGAGACCCAGTACTTC. It encodes CASSRTGGETQYF. The full variable domain, its missing parts supplied by reference TRBV18 and TRBJ2-5, is NAGVMQNPRHLVRRRGQEARLRCSPMKGHSHVYWYRQLPEEGLKFMVYLQKENIIDESGMPKERFSAEFPKEGPSILRIQQVVRGDSAAYFCASSRTGGETQYFGPGTRLLVL.

This clonotype has a count of ten or more. The chain employs TRBV7-9 and TRBJ2-3, with D maybe TRBD2 (5 bases). The germline V gene has CDR1 SEHNR and CDR2 FQNEAQ (reference sequence). V lost 9 bases and J 3 bases, leaving 10 bases between the germline ends. CDR3 size: 12 residues. CDR3 sequence reads: CARGEGTDTQYF. Written as DNA, the CDR3 is TGTGCCAGGGGCGAGGGTACAGATACGCAGTATTTT.

This clonotype has a count of ten or more. V and J are TRBV20-1 and TRBJ2-1, with D perhaps TRBD2 (5 bases). This CDR3 is built from 14 residues. Trimming pared 6 bases from V and 3 bases from J, leaving 15 bases between. Germline lookup yields CDR1 DFQATT and CDR2 SNEGSKA (reference sequence). For the CDR3, the DNA is TGCAGTGCCCAGACCGGGATCATCTACAATGAGCAGTTCTTC. Translating gives CSAQTGIIYNEQFF.

This clonotype was seen at least ten times. The rearrangement joins TRBV12-5 to TRBJ1-3; 10 nucleotides align to TRBD1. V trimming: 0 bases; J trimming: 4 bases; junction bases outside the gene matches: 9. CDR1 and CDR2 (germline): LGHNT, FRNRAP. The CDR3 consists of 18 residues. For the CDR3, the DNA is TGTGCTAGTGGTTTGGTTCGCCTGGACAGGGGGTCAGGAAACACCATATATTTT. This gives the protein CASGLVRLDRGSGNTIYF.

There are a few counts of this clonotype. The genes are TRBV29-1 and TRBJ2-5; the D is unclear. The CDR3 is made up of 13 amino acids. Trimming removed 4 bases from V and 1 base from J, with 10 bases in between. Germline V gene lookup returns CDR1 SQVTM and CDR2 ANQGSEA. This chain's CDR3 is CSVVKQIQETQYF. The CDR3 DNA is TGCAGCGTTGTTAAACAGATCCAAGAGACCCAGTACTTC.

This clonotype was seen many times. V is TRBV28 and J is TRBJ1-1; D unclear. The CDR3 is made up of 12 amino acids. Between the trimmed V and J ends, which lost 4 bases and 6 bases, there was a span of 9 bases. Germline CDR1 and CDR2: MDHEN and SYDVKM. This chain's CDR3 is CASSYLGAEAFF. CDR3 coding DNA: TGTGCCAGCAGTTATTTGGGCGCTGAAGCTTTCTTT.

The CDR3 spells CASSSIGPLAGGQETQYF. The CDR3 DNA follows: TGTGCCAGCAGCTCCATAGGCCCCTTAGCGGGGGGGCAAGAGACCCAGTACTTC. The chain links TRBV11-2 to TRBJ2-5; the match to TRBD2 covers 11 bases. Germline values: CDR1 SGHAT, CDR2 FQNNGV. Trimming cost V 4 bases and J 2 bases; bases outside gene matches: 12. The CDR3 is made up of 18 amino acids.

This chain connects TRBV12-3 or TRBV12-4 to TRBJ1-3, with 7 bases matching TRBD1. CDR3 length: 14 amino acids. The V and J ends lost 3 bases and 2 bases, in that order; junction bases with no gene match: 1. Here the CDR3 DNA reads TGTGCCAGCAGTTTCGACAGGGCTGGAAACACCATATATTTT. Its translation is CASSFDRAGNTIYF.

This clonotype occurred many times. The chain links TRBV10-3 to TRBJ2-3, with 8 bases identical to TRBD2. The CDR3 has 14 residues. Germline values: CDR1 ENHRY, CDR2 SYGVKD. Unmatched junction bases numbered 9, after V lost 8 bases and J lost 5 bases. The CDR3 here is CAIRTAGVLDTQYF. As DNA, the CDR3 is TGTGCCATCCGCACAGCGGGGGTGCTAGATACGCAGTATTTT.

This clonotype has ten or more counts. The chain recombines TRBV7-2 with TRBJ2-5; 11 positions match TRBD2. V lost 1 base to trimming and J lost 1 base; unmatched junction nucleotides: 5. From germline, CDR1 is SGHTA and CDR2 FQGNSA. CDR3 size: 17 residues. CDR3 amino acids: CASSLDIAGGPQETQYF. The CDR3 nucleotides read TGTGCCAGCAGCTTAGATATAGCGGGGGGGCCCCAAGAGACCCAGTACTTC.

This clonotype was seen at least ten times. The genes are TRBV20-1 and TRBJ2-2; weak D call: TRBD2 (6 bases). The CDR3 has 13 residues. Trimming took 5 bases from V and 10 from J, leaving 17 bases between them. From germline, CDR1 is DFQATT and CDR2 SNEGSKA (reference sequence). CDR3 coding DNA: TGCAGTGCTGGCCGGGACTCCTTTTCGGAGCTGTTTTTT. Residues: CSAGRDSFSELFF.

This clonotype was detected ten times or more. The J gene is TRBJ2-1, the V gene TRBV30; TRBD2 is a possible D gene (6 bases). V lost 3 bases and J 5 bases, leaving 14 bases between the germline ends. CDR1 is GTSNPN, CDR2 SVGIG, per germline (reference sequence). This CDR3 is 14 amino acids long. CDR3 nucleotide sequence: TGTGCCTGGAGCCCGGGACTGGACCACAATGAGCAGTTCTTC. Translating it yields CAWSPGLDHNEQFF. The entire variable domain, with the rest obtained from reference TRBV30 and TRBJ2-1, is as follows: SQTIHQWPATLVQPVGSPLSLECTVEGTSNPNLYWYRQAAGRGLQLLFYSVGIGQISSEVPQNLSASRPQDRQFILSSKKLLLSDSGFYLCAWSPGLDHNEQFFGPGTRLTVL.

CDR3 region: CATGTSGGRGETQYF. The CDR3 nucleotides are TGTGCCACAGGGACTAGCGGGGGCCGGGGAGAGACCCAGTACTTC. V and J are TRBV7-2 and TRBJ2-5; 14 bases match TRBD2. CDR3 length equals 15 residues. J lost 4 bases, V lost 10 bases, and 8 bases had no gene match. Looked up from germline, CDR1 is SGHTA and CDR2 is FQGNSA.

At least ten counts were recorded for this clonotype. This chain joins TRBV7-2 and TRBJ2-7; D may be TRBD2 (5 bases). CDR3 length: 14 residues. Trimming pared 0 bases from V and 5 bases from J, leaving 11 bases between. Germline V gene sequence: CDR1 SGHTA, CDR2 FQGNSA. The CDR3 DNA reads TGTGCCAGCAGCTTAGCTGGCGGAGGAAACGAGCAGTACTTC. Translating gives CASSLAGGGNEQYF.

This clonotype was observed at least ten times. This chain connects TRBV10-3 to TRBJ2-5; D is possibly TRBD2 (6 bases). Trimming took 8 bases from V and 3 from J, leaving 16 bases between them. CDR1 ENHRY and CDR2 SYGVKD come from the germline V gene. The CDR3 consists of 14 residues. The CDR3 is CAISHGSREETQYF. For the CDR3, the DNA is TGTGCCATCTCCCACGGGAGCAGGGAAGAGACCCAGTACTTC.

The genes are TRBV18 and TRBJ2-3, with D maybe TRBD1 (5 bases). CDR1 KGHSH and CDR2 LQKENI come from the germline V gene. V was pared by 0 bases and J by 5 bases, with 18 bases between. This CDR3 spans 17 amino acids. This CDR3 is CASSPPRARSDRDTQYF. The CDR3 DNA reads TGTGCCAGCTCACCACCAAGGGCGAGGTCTGACAGAGATACGCAGTATTTT.

This clonotype showed up many times. This chain uses TRBV19 with TRBJ2-1, with D unresolved. Per the germline V gene, CDR1 is LNHDA and CDR2 is SQIVND (reference sequence). Trimming cost V 2 bases and J 1 base, with 12 bases left between them. The CDR3 runs to 16 residues. The CDR3 nucleotides are TGTGCCAGTAGTATACGGACGCCAAATTCCTACAATGAGCAGTTCTTC. Residues: CASSIRTPNSYNEQFF.

V gene TRBV6-2 or TRBV6-3 combines with J gene TRBJ2-7; no definite D call. Germline V gene sequence: CDR1 MNHEY, CDR2 SVGEGT. V gave up 5 bases and J gave up 0 bases, with 2 bases separating them. This CDR3 comprises 11 residues. CDR3 loop: CASSTSYEQYF. In DNA, the CDR3 is TGTGCCAGCAGTACCTCCTACGAGCAGTACTTC.